These T cell receptor beta chains were read from a single sample in a study of T cell responses to AZD1222 COVID-19 vaccine. This table comes from immunoSEQ multiplex PCR, and its TCRdb copy is limited to in-frame clones, with some not included. The sample comprises 150,000 or so clones, around 89% of which are singletons, and around 4.9% rests with the top ten. The source was peripheral blood, collected on day 0 of AZD1222 vaccination. The receptor source for this set is an adult in good health. Each CDR3 is given with its conserved first and last residue. A D gene is named only where the DNA matches it firmly. Size tells how often a clone was seen (once, few, many) or the class of an expanded clone, and some rows leave it out.

TRBJ2-2 13 NA TRBV12-3/TRBV12-4 NA TGTGCCAGCAGTTACCTTGGCACCGGGGAGCTGTTTTTT CASSYLGTGELFF
TRBJ2-2 16 few TRBV5-5 NA TGTGCCAGCAGCTTTTCCGGGACTTCAAACACCGGGGAGCTGTTTTTT CASSFSGTSNTGELFF
TRBJ2-5 13 NA TRBV5-6 NA TGTGCCAGCAGCTTGATCGAGCGAGAGACCCAGTACTTC CASSLIERETQYF
TRBJ1-6 15 once TRBV5-4 NA TGTGCCAGCAGCTTGACAGGCCACTATAATTCACCCCTCCACTTT CASSLTGHYNSPLHF
TRBJ2-3 17 once TRBV4-1 TRBD2 TGCGCCAGCAGCCAAGGGAGGGTGCGGGAGGGCCGAGATACGCAGTATTTT CASSQGRVREGRDTQYF
TRBJ1-3 13 NA TRBV6-5 NA TGTGCCAGCTTGGGCTACTCTGGAAACACCATATATTTT CASLGYSGNTIYF
TRBJ2-5 17 NA TRBV28 TRBD2 TGTGCCAGCAGTCCCGGACTAGCGGGAGCCCCGGGGGAGACCCAGTACTTC CASSPGLAGAPGETQYF
TRBJ2-7 16 NA TRBV4-1 TRBD1 TGCGCCAGCAGCCGGGCAGGGACAGGGGCCTTAGACGAGCAGTACTTC CASSRAGTGALDEQYF
TRBJ2-2 16 NA TRBV4-1 TRBD1 TGCGCCAGCAGCCCGACCGGGACAGGCCCGACCGGGGAGCTGTTTTTT CASSPTGTGPTGELFF
TRBJ1-5 13 NA TRBV30 TRBD1 TGTGCCTGGGACAGGGGGGGCAATCAGCCCCAGCATTTT CAWDRGGNQPQHF
TRBJ2-2 19 NA TRBV10-1 TRBD2 TGCGCCAGCAGTGAAAATGGCCAAGGGACTAGCGGGAGTCGAAGGGAGCTGTTTTTT CASSENGQGTSGSRRELFF
TRBJ1-2 13 once TRBV28 TRBD1 TGTGCCAGCAGTTTAGGACAGGGGTATGGCTACACCTTC CASSLGQGYGYTF
TRBJ1-2 12 NA TRBV19 NA TGTGCCAGTAGGCTTGACAGTTTCGGCTACACCTTC CASRLDSFGYTF
TRBJ1-2 13 NA TRBV27 NA TGTGCCAGCAGTTTAAACGGGGGAAATAACTACACCTTC CASSLNGGNNYTF
TRBJ2-1 15 few TRBV5-4 NA TGTGCCAGCAGCTTATCGGAGGGCCTCTACAATGAGCAGTTCTTC CASSLSEGLYNEQFF
TRBJ2-3 15 NA TRBV30 TRBD2 TGTGCCTGGAGGCTTGGACTAGCGGGAGGGGATACGCAGTATTTT CAWRLGLAGGDTQYF
TRBJ2-7 13 NA TRBV6-5 NA TGTGCCAGCAGACTCGGACAATCGAACGAGCAGTACTTC CASRLGQSNEQYF
TRBJ2-7 16 NA TRBV6-2/TRBV6-3 TRBD1 TGTGCCAGCAGTTATGGTGAAACAGGGGGCGCCTACGAGCAGTACTTC CASSYGETGGAYEQYF